The TCR beta chain under discussion was sequenced for a study of vaccination effects on CD4 cells after COVID-19. Study findings and constraints: Late after vaccination, infection- and vaccine-induced clones showed marked clonal contraction.

In the ViraFEST assay, antigen-specific CD4+ clonotypes were identified by expansion after peptide-pool stimulation. On day 10 of culture, CD4+ T cells were separated out. All participants had two doses of either the BNT162b2 or mRNA-1273 vaccine. The assay was immunoSEQ multiplex PCR, and TCRdb's table has in-frame clones only and misses some. Of about 26,000 clones in the sample, over 75% were seen once. Concerning this clone itself: What it binds is not known.

The CDR3 runs to 12 residues. The V gene lost 3 bases and the J gene lost 6 bases, with 5 bases spanning the gap. V usage is TRBV12-3 or TRBV12-4 and J usage is TRBJ2-2; D unclear. This clonotype originated in a human donor who received a COVID-19 vaccine. Some clones in this sample may be carry-over from other donors' samples. The specimen comprised CD4+ T cells from PBMCs cultured with SARS-CoV-2 spike peptides, sampled after COVID-19 vaccination. CDR3 loop: CASSFSAGELFF. In DNA form, the CDR3 reads TGTGCCAGCAGTTTCTCGGCCGGGGAGCTGTTTTTT.